The clone carrying this TCR beta chain came up a few times. Its antigen is undetermined. These data originate in a study of identical twins. TCRdb re-called the 5' RACE reads with MiXCR, one entry per CDR3 protein. Of approximately 600,000 distinct CDR3 sequences listed, around 7.5% were seen once; the top ten hold around 1.6%. Study-level results: The degree of excess twin sharing was weaker in beta out-of-frame sequences.

V shed 0 bases and J 5 bases; nucleotides not matched to a gene: 8. The CDR3 consists of 17 residues. Germline V gene data show CDR1 as SGHRS and CDR2 as YFSETQ. With no exceptions, donors were healthy Caucasians. The same sample was also studied in work on yellow fever vaccine responses in identical twins. That paper states: Among the twins, the vaccine T cell response reportedly seemed partly convergent and partly personalized.

Sequencing was done on a sample of PBMCs. This clonotype originated in a woman aged 18 to 35 in good health. The chain recombines TRBV5-1 with TRBJ2-1; 10 bases agree with TRBD2. CDR3 protein: CASSLGLAGVYNNEQFF. CDR3 sequence (DNA): TGCGCCAGCAGCTTGGGTCTAGCGGGAGTCTACAACAATGAGCAGTTCTTC.